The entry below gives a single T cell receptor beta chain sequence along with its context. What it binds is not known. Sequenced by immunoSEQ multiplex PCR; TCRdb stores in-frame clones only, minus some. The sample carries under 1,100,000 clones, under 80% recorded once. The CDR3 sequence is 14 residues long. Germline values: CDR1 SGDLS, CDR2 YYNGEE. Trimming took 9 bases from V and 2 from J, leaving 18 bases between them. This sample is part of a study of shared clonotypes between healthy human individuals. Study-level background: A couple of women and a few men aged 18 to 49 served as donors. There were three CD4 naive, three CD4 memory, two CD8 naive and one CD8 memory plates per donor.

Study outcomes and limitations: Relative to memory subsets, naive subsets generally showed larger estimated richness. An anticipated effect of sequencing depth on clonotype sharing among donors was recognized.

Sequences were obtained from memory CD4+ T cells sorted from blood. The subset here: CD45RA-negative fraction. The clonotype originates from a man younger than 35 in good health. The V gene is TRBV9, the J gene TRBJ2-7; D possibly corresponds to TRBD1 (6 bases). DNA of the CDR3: TGTGCCAACAAGGTACAGGGAAAGCCCTACGAGCAGTACTTC. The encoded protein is CANKVQGKPYEQYF.